This T cell receptor (beta chain) was recorded in a study of CD8+ T cells in alopecia areata. Study summary: Dosing spanned 6 to 18 months on tofacitinib, then 6 months off drug.

As for treatment: oral pan-JAK inhibitor, 5-10 mg twice daily. Extraction of RNA preceded its reverse transcription into cDNA, which served as the sequencing template. Repertoires were generated with immunoSEQ multiplex PCR, while TCRdb's copy carries only in-frame clones and drops some. The table has 150,000 to 200,000 clones, roughly two thirds seen once; the top ten hold 0.91%. Broader study findings: How baseline CD8+ expansion relates to response remains uncertain (there was one nonresponder). Scalp clonality, together with expanded CD8+ clones among the top 100, fell significantly with tofacitinib.

Concerning this clone: Its target is unknown.

This CDR3 contains 12 residues. The germline CDR1 and CDR2 sequences are GTSNPN and SVGIG (reference sequence). The trim removed 3 bases at V and 7 bases at J, leaving 4 bases unmatched. Source: CD4+ T cells sorted from blood, taken at week 4, from a patient treated with tofacitinib. This receptor was obtained from a human donor with alopecia areata. V usage is TRBV30 and J usage is TRBJ1-2, with 8 bases aligning to TRBD1. Written as DNA, the CDR3 is TGTGCCTGGAGGCAGGGGGCGGTTGGCTACACCTTC. Translation gives CAWRQGAVGYTF.